This T cell receptor beta chain emerged from a study of T-cell memory formation after mild COVID-19. TCRdb reprocessed the 5' RACE reads with MiXCR, giving one entry per CDR3 protein. The sample includes a few hundred thousand distinct CDR3 sequences, approximately 21% seen only once; the top ten take 8.4%. CDR1 and CDR2 (germline): SGHTA, FQGNSA. V lost 4 bases and J lost 7, with 18 bases in between. The CDR3 sequence is 15 residues long. The chain joins TRBV7-2 to TRBJ2-3; D is possibly TRBD2 (5 bases). This clonotype was obtained from an adult woman who had mild COVID-19 (a few samples of this study predate the infection). Cell type and time point are not known. The sample consisted of PBMCs or a T cell subset sorted from them (not recorded which). CDR3 loop: CASSSPRVAPNTQYF. As DNA, the CDR3 is TGTGCCAGCAGCTCCCCGAGGGTGGCGCCGAATACGCAGTATTTT.